This T cell receptor (beta chain) was captured by sequencing in a study of blood T cell repertoires in COVID-19. Study summary: Acute and convalescent COVID-19 specimens originated in the United States, Italy and Spain. Sources were T cells, B-cell-depleted T cells, or PBMCs; the material itself was cDNA or gDNA.

The V gene's germline CDR1 is SGHRS and CDR2 YFSETQ. CDR3 length equals 15 residues. V trimming: 0 bases; J trimming: 3 bases; junction bases outside the gene matches: 4. The authors' processing: Estimated nucleated cell counts came from reference gene primer amplification. Generated by immunoSEQ multiplex PCR, the TCRdb table keeps only in-frame clones and is missing some. That table is the source of V, J and clone size, and D and trimming were worked out from the DNA. The sample contains some 150,000 clones, approximately 84% of which appear only once. Sequences were obtained from peripheral blood. The J gene is TRBJ1-1, the V gene TRBV5-1, with 8 bases matching TRBD1. The sequence derives from a woman at least 80 years old in a cohort sampled during active or convalescent COVID-19. The CDR3 coding sequence is TGCGCCAGCAGCTTGGGACAGGGGTTGGACACTGAAGCTTTCTTT. Translated, it gives CASSLGQGLDTEAFF.